This T cell receptor (beta chain) appears in the sequencing data of a study of T cells in Graves' hyperthyroidism and ophthalmopathy. What was amplified from RNA transcripts were TCR beta CDR3 regions. HTBI primers were the set used in a first-round RT-PCR of the TCR CDR3. TCRdb passed the multiplex PCR reads through MiXCR, listing each CDR3 protein once. This table has approximately 430,000 distinct CDR3 sequences, approximately 14% appearing once. The trim removed 7 bases at V and 7 bases at J, leaving 12 bases unmatched. Per the germline V gene, CDR1 is LNHDA and CDR2 is SQIVND (reference sequence). The CDR3 is 15 amino acids.

The sequencing sample was made of blood. This receptor was obtained from a woman aged 18-29 years with Graves' hyperthyroidism. The chain carries TRBV19 and TRBJ2-1; TRBD2 matches at 8 bases. CDR3 bases: TGTGCCAGTACCGATAGCGGGACGGGTCGGAATGAGCAGTTCTTC. As protein: CASTDSGTGRNEQFF.